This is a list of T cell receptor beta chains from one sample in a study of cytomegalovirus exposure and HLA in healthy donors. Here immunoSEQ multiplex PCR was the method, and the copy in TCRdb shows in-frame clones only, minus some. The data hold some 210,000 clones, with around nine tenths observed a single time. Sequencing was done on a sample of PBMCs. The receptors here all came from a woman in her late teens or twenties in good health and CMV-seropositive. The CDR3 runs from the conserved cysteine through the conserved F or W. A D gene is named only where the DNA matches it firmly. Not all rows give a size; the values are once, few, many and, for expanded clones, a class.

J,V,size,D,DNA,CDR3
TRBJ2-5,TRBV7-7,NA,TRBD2,TGTGCCAGCGGGCCGGGCGGGAGCCAAGAGACCCAGTACTTC,CASGPGGSQETQYF
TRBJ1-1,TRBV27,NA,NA,TGTGCCAGCAGCCTTACGGGGTATACTGAAGCTTTCTTT,CASSLTGYTEAFF
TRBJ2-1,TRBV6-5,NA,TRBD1,TGTGCCAGCACCACTGGACAGGACAATGAGCAGTTCTTC,CASTTGQDNEQFF
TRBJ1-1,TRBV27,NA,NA,TGTGCCAGCAGTTTAGACCCTACGGGGAACACTGAAGCTTTCTTT,CASSLDPTGNTEAFF
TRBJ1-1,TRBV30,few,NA,TGTGCCTGGAGTGCAGGAATGAACACTGAAGCTTTCTTT,CAWSAGMNTEAFF
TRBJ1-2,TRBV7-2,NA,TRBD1,TGTGCCAGCAGCCGGGACAGGATAATCTATGGCTACACCTTC,CASSRDRIIYGYTF
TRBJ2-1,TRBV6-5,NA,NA,TGTGCCAGCAGTACACCAGGTGGCAGGGGCAATGAGCAGTTCTTC,CASSTPGGRGNEQFF
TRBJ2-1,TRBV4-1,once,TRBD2,TGCGCCAGCAGCCAAAGCGGACTAGCGGGAGTCGATGAGCAGTTCTTC,CASSQSGLAGVDEQFF
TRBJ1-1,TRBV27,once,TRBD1,TGTGCCAGCAGTTCGACCGGGACAGGGGGCATCATCACTGAAGCTTTCTTT,CASSSTGTGGIITEAFF
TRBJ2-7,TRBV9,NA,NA,TGTGCCAGCAACCGGGGGGTCAGGGGTGTCGACGAGCAGTACTTC,CASNRGVRGVDEQYF
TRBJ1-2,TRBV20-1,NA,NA,TGCAGTCACGGGGGGTTTGGCTACACCTTC,CSHGGFGYTF